A single T cell receptor (beta chain) is shown here with its context. This sample is part of a study of cytomegalovirus exposure and HLA in healthy donors. Turning to the study itself: The approximately 120 validation repertoires, a later analysis reported, used the same platform as the approximately 730 repertoires from the first cohort.

The protocol was immunoSEQ multiplex PCR, while the TCRdb copy is restricted to in-frame clones and leaves out a portion. Among hundreds of thousands of clones listed, around 87% were seen once. The sample was PBMCs. This clonotype originated in a man aged 18-30 years in good health and CMV-seronegative.

CDR3 bases: TGTGCCAGCAGTCTGACTAGCGTCTACGAGCAGTACTTC. It specifies CASSLTSVYEQYF. The genes are TRBV28 and TRBJ2-7, with 8 positions matching TRBD2. V was clipped by 5 bases and J by 3 bases; unmatched bases: 3. This CDR3 spans 13 amino acids. Germline lookup yields CDR1 MDHEN and CDR2 SYDVKM.